This T cell receptor (beta chain) comes out of a study of blood T cell repertoires in COVID-19. The V gene end was trimmed by 3 bases and the J gene end by 7 bases; junction bases not matched to a gene: 8. CDR1 is LNHDA and CDR2 is SQIVND in the germline V gene (reference sequence). The CDR3 sequence is 14 residues long. Profiled with immunoSEQ multiplex PCR; TCRdb holds only in-frame clones, not every one. Of more than 90,000 clones in the sample, roughly 85% were seen once. The TCR comes from a woman aged 70 to 79 with active or convalescent COVID-19. Sequencing was carried out using peripheral blood. The chain employs TRBV19 and TRBJ1-2, with 7 bases fitting TRBD1. The CDR3 sequence: CASSIDREVGGYTF. DNA of the CDR3: TGTGCCAGTAGTATCGACAGGGAGGTCGGTGGCTACACCTTC.